This T cell receptor gamma chain originates from a study of γδ T cells in repeated Plasmodium falciparum infection. Germline V gives CDR1 GITISATS, CDR2 ISYDGTV (reference sequence). The CDR3 loop spans 13 amino acids. Vgamma9/Vdelta2+ and Vdelta2-negative gammadelta T cells were flow-sorted from PBMC for bulk sequencing. TCRdb reprocessed the multiplex PCR reads through CATT. The sample shows 25,000 to 35,000 gamma-chain clones, about 1.5% of them seen only once. This clone was recorded at least ten times. Given a far larger clone just one base away, this is likely a sequencing read error. Other nucleotide sequences in the sample specify the same CDR3.

The receptor was isolated from a pool of human donors (malaria-infected and uninfected, not separated). This rearrangement joins TRGV9 to TRGJ1 or TRGJ2. No J segment appears in TCRdb, so it was assigned here by matching the sequence to germline. Sequenced sample: gamma-delta T cells from blood. CDR3: CALWDPNYYKKLF. The CDR3 coding sequence is TGTGCCTTGTGGGATCCGAATTATTACAAGAAACTCTTT.